This entry lists 11 T cell receptor beta chains sequenced from one sample in a study of CD8 T cells in ankylosing spondylitis. TCRdb reanalysed the 5' RACE reads using MiXCR and keeps one entry per CDR3 protein. The sample lists 200,000 to 300,000 distinct CDR3 sequences; about 24% were seen once. The sample consisted of blood, either unsorted or a sorted T cell fraction (not recorded which). These receptor sequences come from a male donor with ankylosing spondylitis or in good health (not recorded which).

This clonotype was seen only a few times. In DNA form, the CDR3 reads TGCAGTGCTAGAGATGTCGCCTACCGAGTCTCCTACAATGAGCAGTTCTTC. Protein: CSARDVAYRVSYNEQFF. V usage is TRBV20-1 and J usage is TRBJ2-1; D remains ambiguous. The germline V and J ends were trimmed by 0 bases and 0 bases, with 15 bases remaining between them. In germline, CDR1 is DFQATT, CDR2 SNEGSKA (reference sequence). This CDR3 is built from 17 residues.

This clonotype was counted ten times or more. V usage is TRBV28 and J usage is TRBJ2-2, with 8 positions matching TRBD1. Trimming at V came to 4 bases and at J to 7 bases, leaving 8 bases not matched to a gene. CDR3 length equals 15 residues. Looked up from germline, CDR1 is MDHEN and CDR2 is SYDVKM. CDR3 sequence reads: CASSSTGERVGELFF. CDR3 bases: TGTGCCAGCAGTTCGACAGGGGAGCGGGTCGGGGAGCTGTTTTTT.

The chain recombines TRBV12-3 or TRBV12-4 with TRBJ2-1, with 8 bases fitting TRBD2. V lost 7 bases, J lost 6 bases, and 11 bases stayed unmatched. The CDR3 loop spans 15 amino acids. CDR3 residues: CASISGGAVGNEQFF. In nucleotides, the CDR3 is TGTGCCAGCATTTCCGGGGGGGCGGTCGGCAATGAGCAGTTCTTC.

This clonotype occurred many times. V gene TRBV20-1 combines with J gene TRBJ1-6, with D possibly TRBD1 on 6 matching bases. The CDR3 has 14 amino acids. V shed 6 bases and J shed 9 bases, with 18 bases lying between them. Germline assignment: CDR1 DFQATT and CDR2 SNEGSKA (reference sequence). The CDR3 DNA reads as TGCAGTGCGGCCAGTCCGGGGGCTGGTTCACCCCTCCACTTT. Its translation: CSAASPGAGSPLHF.

This clonotype occurred many times. The V and J genes are TRBV5-1 and TRBJ2-2, with D possibly TRBD2 on 6 matching bases. CDR1 and CDR2 from the germline V gene are SGHRS and YFSETQ. V lost 0 bases and J 7 bases, leaving 16 bases between the germline ends. This CDR3 region has 16 residues. Here the CDR3 DNA reads TGCGCCAGCAGCTTGGTGGGGGGACCATCCGGCGGGGAGCTGTTTTTT. Amino acid sequence: CASSLVGGPSGGELFF.

This clonotype came up many times. The V call is TRBV7-3, the J call TRBJ2-1, with D perhaps TRBD1 or TRBD2 (6 bases each). The V end was cut by 0 bases, the J end by 5 bases, with 23 bases between. The CDR3 extends over 19 amino acids. Per germline, CDR1 SGHTA and CDR2 FQGTGA. This chain's CDR3 is CASSLTSSGAAAQHNEQFF. In DNA form, the CDR3 reads TGTGCCAGCAGCTTAACTTCATCGGGGGCCGCGGCCCAACACAATGAGCAGTTCTTC.

V usage is TRBV9 and J usage is TRBJ2-1; D is perhaps TRBD1 (6 bases). The CDR3 loop spans 17 amino acids. The germline V gene has CDR1 SGDLS and CDR2 YYNGEE. The V end was cut by 4 bases, the J end by 5 bases, with 22 bases between. The CDR3 protein is CASSHERGSAVHNEQFF. In DNA form, the CDR3 reads TGTGCCAGCAGCCACGAGAGGGGGTCGGCGGTTCACAATGAGCAGTTCTTC.

This clonotype was detected a few times. The chain employs TRBV20-1 and TRBJ2-3, with a weak D call TRBD2 (5 bases). CDR1 is DFQATT and CDR2 is SNEGSKA in the germline V gene (reference sequence). The CDR3 covers 13 residues. Trimming removed 5 bases at V and 0 bases at J, with 9 bases between. The CDR3 spells CSADYQSTDTQYF. As DNA, the CDR3 is TGCAGTGCTGACTACCAAAGCACAGATACGCAGTATTTT.

This chain joins TRBV12-3 or TRBV12-4 and TRBJ1-6; weak D call: TRBD1 (5 bases). The CDR3 runs 16 residues. Trimming took off 5 bases at V and 0 bases at J, with 11 bases between the two ends. CDR3 DNA: TGTGCCAGCAGTCCCCAGGGTTACTCCTATAATTCACCCCTCCACTTT. This translates into CASSPQGYSYNSPLHF.

This clonotype was observed many times. This chain connects TRBV7-9 to TRBJ1-2, with D possibly TRBD1 on 5 matching bases. V lost 5 bases to trimming and J lost 7 bases, with 17 bases between them. Germline V gives CDR1 SEHNR, CDR2 FQNEAQ (reference sequence). The CDR3 consists of 14 residues. The CDR3 loop is CASSRDGTQSGYTF. In DNA form, the CDR3 reads TGTGCCAGCAGCCGCGACGGGACCCAAAGTGGCTACACCTTC.

The table lists this clonotype with many counts. The chain employs TRBV20-1 and TRBJ2-2; possibly TRBD1 or TRBD2 for D (6 bases each). Trimming pared 0 bases from V and 7 bases from J, leaving 12 bases between. Germline V gives CDR1 DFQATT, CDR2 SNEGSKA (reference sequence). The CDR3 has 14 amino acids. Here the CDR3 DNA reads TGCAGTGCTAGAGAAGGGGGGCTGAGCGGGGAGCTGTTTTTT. This encodes CSAREGGLSGELFF.